One and the same sample provided the 2 T cell receptor beta chains below, sequenced in a study of CD8+ T cells in alopecia areata. RNA extraction was followed by reverse transcription into cDNA, which acted as the sequencing template. Method: immunoSEQ multiplex PCR; TCRdb's copy keeps in-frame clones and lacks some. The profile shows about 120,000 clones, 45% to 65% of them singletons. This sample's treatment: oral pan-JAK inhibitor, 5-10 mg twice daily. The specimen was CD4+ T cells sorted from blood, collected at week 24, from a patient treated with tofacitinib. Every receptor here comes from a human donor with alopecia areata.

This sequence joins TRBV25-1 and TRBJ1-6, with D possibly being TRBD1 (6 bases). Trimming removed 1 base at V and 7 bases at J, with 14 bases between. Germline CDR1 is MGHDK and CDR2 is SYGVNS. CDR3 length: 16 amino acids. CDR3 protein: CASSESGQGSNSPLHF. In DNA, the CDR3 is TGTGCCAGCAGTGAATCGGGGCAGGGGAGCAATTCACCCCTCCACTTT.

The V gene is TRBV12-5, the J gene TRBJ1-6; 7 bases fit TRBD1. V lost 5 bases and J lost 6; bases outside the gene matches: 4. This CDR3 comprises 14 residues. Germline lookup yields CDR1 LGHNT and CDR2 FRNRAP. CDR3 DNA sequence: TGTGCTAGTGGTCAAGGGACAGCTAATTCACCCCTCCACTTT. Translated: CASGQGTANSPLHF.